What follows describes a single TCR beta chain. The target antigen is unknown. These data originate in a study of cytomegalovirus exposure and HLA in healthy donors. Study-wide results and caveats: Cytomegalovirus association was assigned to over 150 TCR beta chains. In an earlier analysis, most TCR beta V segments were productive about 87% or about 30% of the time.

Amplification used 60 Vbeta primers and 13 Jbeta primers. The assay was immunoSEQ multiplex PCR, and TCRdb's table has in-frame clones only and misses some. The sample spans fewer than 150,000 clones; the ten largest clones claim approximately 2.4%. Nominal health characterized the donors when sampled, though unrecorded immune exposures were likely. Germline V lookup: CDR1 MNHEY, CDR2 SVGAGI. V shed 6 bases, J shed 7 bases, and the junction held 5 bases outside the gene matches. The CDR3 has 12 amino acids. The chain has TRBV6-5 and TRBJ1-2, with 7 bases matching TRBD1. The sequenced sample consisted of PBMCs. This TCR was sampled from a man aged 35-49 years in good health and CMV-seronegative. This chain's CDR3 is CASRAGGGGYTF. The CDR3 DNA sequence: TGTGCCAGCAGGGCAGGGGGTGGTGGCTACACCTTC.